The 29 T cell receptor beta chains given below trace back to one sample, sequenced in a study of response to subunit inactivated influenza vaccine (dated by TCRdb to the late 2010s). Per the publication, the time point label means: 45 days after influenza vaccine administration. The library was produced with RT-PCR. Instrument on record: Illumina HiSeq 2500. The public reads were reprocessed in TCRdb via fastp at Q25 and MiXCR, keeping in-frame beta chains. CDR3 protein sequences are deduplicated, and each keeps its most common genes and DNA. The sample yields approximately 480,000 distinct CDR3 sequences; 9.5% to 12% were counted once. The leading ten clones occupy 9.5% to 15% of the sample. The starting material was PBMCs from blood, obtained roughly 45 days after vaccination. The receptors were sampled from a man aged 45 to 65 who received an inactivated influenza vaccine. Donor details come from another sample of the same person, matched by shared clones.

The gene calls are TRBV7-9 and TRBJ2-1; weak D call: TRBD1 (6 bases). This CDR3 contains 14 residues. Germline V lookup: CDR1 SEHNR, CDR2 FQNEAQ (reference sequence). V was cut by 4 bases and J by 6 bases, with 13 bases left in between. DNA of the CDR3: TGTGCCAGCAGCTCCGGACAGCCCCTCAATGAGCAGTTCTTC. Translation: CASSSGQPLNEQFF.

This clonotype has at least ten counts. The V and J genes are TRBV29-1 and TRBJ2-7; possible D gene TRBD2, 7 bases. The germline gives CDR1 SQVTM, CDR2 ANQGSEA. The CDR3 is 15 residues long. The V end was cut by 7 bases, the J end by 1 base, with 20 bases between. DNA of the CDR3: TGCAGCGCCTCACGGGGGGCGGGCTATTCCTACGAGCAGTACTTC. Translating it yields CSASRGAGYSYEQYF.

This clonotype was counted only a few times. The chain couples TRBV7-6 to TRBJ2-3; D may be TRBD2 (5 bases). Germline values: CDR1 SGHVS, CDR2 FNYEAQ. There are 15 residues in the CDR3. The V gene lost 1 base and the J gene lost 5 bases, with 13 bases spanning the gap. CDR3 in DNA: TGTGCCAGCAGCTTAGGAGTAGCCCGGGAAGATACGCAGTATTTT. Its translation is CASSLGVAREDTQYF.

This clonotype was recorded a few times. The chain is built from TRBV25-1 and TRBJ2-3, with a possible D match to TRBD2 (5 bases). The CDR3 length is 15 residues. Trimming shortened V by 0 bases and J by 3 bases, and 10 bases separated the two germline ends. Germline assignment: CDR1 MGHDK and CDR2 SYGVNS. CDR3 sequence (DNA): TGTGCCAGCAGTGAATATCGGGGTGGGACAGATACGCAGTATTTT. It codes for CASSEYRGGTDTQYF.

This clonotype appeared many times. The V gene is TRBV12-3 or TRBV12-4, the J gene TRBJ2-4; D unresolved. V shed 3 bases and J shed 0 bases, with 12 bases lying between them. The CDR3 runs to 16 residues. The CDR3 here is CASSLSRNLAKNIQYF. CDR3 bases: TGTGCCAGCAGTTTGAGTCGGAACCTAGCCAAAAACATTCAGTACTTC.

The genes are TRBV13 and TRBJ2-4; D uncertain. CDR3 length: 15 residues. Germline lookup yields CDR1 PRHDT and CDR2 FYEKMQ (reference sequence). The V and J ends lost 2 bases and 3 bases respectively, with 11 bases between them. The CDR3 region is CASSLKQSSKNIQYF. Here the CDR3 DNA reads TGTGCCAGCAGCTTAAAGCAGTCGAGCAAAAACATTCAGTACTTC.

The table lists this clonotype with many counts. The V gene is TRBV10-3, the J gene TRBJ2-5; 7 nucleotides match TRBD1. Germline CDR1 and CDR2: ENHRY and SYGVKD. The CDR3 has 12 amino acids. V was clipped by 6 bases and J by 3 bases; unmatched bases: 1. CDR3 in DNA: TGTGCCATCAGCACAGGGGAAGAGACCCAGTACTTC. This codes for CAISTGEETQYF.

This clonotype was counted a few times. The genes are TRBV12-3 or TRBV12-4 and TRBJ1-1; no definite D call. Trimming took 1 base from V and 7 from J, leaving 4 bases between them. CDR3 length: 11 amino acids. The CDR3 sequence is CASSLGYEAFF. CDR3 sequence (DNA): TGTGCCAGCAGTTTAGGTTATGAAGCTTTCTTT.

This rearrangement joins TRBV6-2 or TRBV6-3 to TRBJ2-1; 10 bases are a match to TRBD2. The length of the CDR3 is 14 residues. Germline loops: CDR1 MNHEY, CDR2 SVGEGT. After removal of 6 bases from V and 4 bases from J, the junction contained 3 bases not matched to a gene. In nucleotides, the CDR3 is TGTGCCAGCAGGAGGACTAGCGGTTACAATGAGCAGTTCTTC. Translating it yields CASRRTSGYNEQFF.

In this sample, this clonotype turned up many times. The chain has TRBV12-3 or TRBV12-4 and TRBJ2-1, with D uncertain. CDR3 size: 13 residues. Trimming removed 8 bases from V and 3 bases from J, with 11 bases in between. CDR3 in amino acids: CASWRNSYNEQFF. CDR3 DNA sequence: TGTGCCAGCTGGCGGAACAGCTACAATGAGCAGTTCTTC.

This clonotype was counted at least ten times. The chain carries TRBV20-1 and TRBJ2-1; TRBD2 is a possible D gene (6 bases). CDR1 and CDR2 (germline): DFQATT, SNEGSKA (reference sequence). There are 15 residues in the CDR3. The germline V and J ends were trimmed by 0 bases and 3 bases, with 12 bases remaining between them. CDR3 bases: TGCAGTGCTAGAGATGCCGGGAGAAGCTACAATGAGCAGTTCTTC. Its protein product is CSARDAGRSYNEQFF.

Only a few counts were recorded for this clonotype. The chain is built from TRBV19 and TRBJ2-5; no definite D call. Germline CDR1 is LNHDA and CDR2 is SQIVND (reference sequence). CDR3 size: 15 residues. Between the trimmed V and J ends, which lost 1 base and 1 base, there was a span of 10 bases. CDR3 nucleotides: TGTGCCAGTAGTATAGTCCACACCATCCAAGAGACCCAGTACTTC. Amino acids: CASSIVHTIQETQYF.

There are many counts of this clonotype. The chain combines TRBV12-3 or TRBV12-4 with TRBJ2-3; TRBD2 aligns across 9 bases. The CDR3 has 14 amino acids. V lost 6 bases to trimming and J lost 6 bases; unmatched junction nucleotides: 7. The CDR3 sequence: CASSGLANRDTQYF. In DNA form, the CDR3 reads TGTGCCAGCAGCGGACTAGCGAACAGGGATACGCAGTATTTT.

This chain uses TRBV20-1 with TRBJ2-5; a possible D gene is TRBD2 (6 bases). CDR1 is DFQATT and CDR2 is SNEGSKA in the germline V gene (reference sequence). Trimming took 3 bases from V and 3 from J, leaving 11 bases between them. This CDR3 region has 13 residues. CDR3 sequence reads: CSAREGREETQYF. The CDR3 DNA reads TGCAGTGCTAGGGAGGGCAGGGAAGAGACCCAGTACTTC.

This clonotype was observed a handful of times. The rearrangement joins TRBV6-1 to TRBJ2-1; 9 positions agree with TRBD2. V trimming: 7 bases; J trimming: 5 bases; junction bases outside the gene matches: 6. This CDR3 contains 14 residues. The germline V gene encodes CDR1 MNHNS and CDR2 SASEGT. In DNA, the CDR3 is TGTGCCAGCAAAAGGGCGGGAGGGAACAATGAGCAGTTCTTC. It specifies CASKRAGGNNEQFF.

The sample holds many counts of this clonotype. The V gene is TRBV12-3 or TRBV12-4, the J gene TRBJ2-5; possible D gene TRBD2, 6 bases. Deletions cut 5 bases from V and 1 base from J, with 11 bases between. This CDR3 spans 14 amino acids. The CDR3 region is CASSPQLAQETQYF. CDR3 sequence (DNA): TGTGCCAGCAGTCCACAACTAGCCCAAGAGACCCAGTACTTC.

This clonotype was observed a handful of times. The chain recombines TRBV10-1 with TRBJ2-3; tentative D call: TRBD2 (6 bases). CDR3 length: 13 amino acids. Germline CDR1 is WNHNN and CDR2 is SYGVQD (reference sequence). V shed 3 bases and J shed 6 bases, with 10 bases lying between them. DNA for the CDR3: TGCGCCAGCAGTGACGGAGGGTCGGATACGCAGTATTTT. Its protein product is CASSDGGSDTQYF.

The chain couples TRBV7-2 to TRBJ2-5, with D perhaps TRBD2 (6 bases). V dropped 0 bases and J dropped 2 bases, with 19 bases sitting between them. This CDR3 spans 18 amino acids. Per the germline V gene, CDR1 is SGHTA and CDR2 is FQGNSA. CDR3 protein: CASSLAAVSGGGQETQYF. The CDR3 DNA sequence: TGTGCCAGCAGCTTAGCTGCAGTATCCGGGGGTGGGCAAGAGACCCAGTACTTC.

In its sample, this clonotype was seen a few times. The V and J genes are TRBV6-5 and TRBJ1-5, with a possible D match to TRBD1 (5 bases). Trimming removed 8 bases from V and 7 bases from J, with 12 bases in between. Germline loops: CDR1 MNHEY, CDR2 SVGAGI. This CDR3 comprises 12 residues. Here the CDR3 reads CASGTRGQPQHF. The CDR3 DNA sequence: TGTGCCAGCGGGACGAGGGGCCAGCCCCAGCATTTT.

This rearrangement joins TRBV28 to TRBJ2-1; D gene ambiguous. Germline V gives CDR1 MDHEN, CDR2 SYDVKM. The V gene lost 3 bases and the J gene lost 0 bases, with 9 bases spanning the gap. The CDR3 is 15 amino acids. The CDR3 DNA is TGTGCCAGCAGTTTCGCCTTAAGCTCCTACAATGAGCAGTTCTTC. Translating gives CASSFALSSYNEQFF.

The V and J genes are TRBV4-1 and TRBJ1-1; 7 bases map to TRBD1. This CDR3 is 16 amino acids long. The germline V gene encodes CDR1 MGHRA and CDR2 YSYEKL. Trimming cost V 1 base and J 0 bases; bases outside gene matches: 5. Written as DNA, the CDR3 is TGCGCCAGCAGCCAAGTACCGGGACAGCTGAACACTGAAGCTTTCTTT. Translation gives CASSQVPGQLNTEAFF.

Many counts were recorded for this clonotype. The V and J genes are TRBV29-1 and TRBJ2-3; 9 positions agree with TRBD1. The V and J ends lost 7 bases and 14 bases, in that order; junction bases with no gene match: 10. The germline CDR1 and CDR2 sequences are SQVTM and ANQGSEA. The CDR3 totals 11 residues. The CDR3 is CSAGPGQGPYF. CDR3 nucleotides: TGCAGCGCAGGCCCGGGACAGGGACCGTATTTT.

The chain has TRBV12-3 or TRBV12-4 and TRBJ2-7, with D possibly TRBD1 on 5 matching bases. V was pared by 1 base and J by 3 bases, with 13 bases between. The CDR3 sequence is 15 residues long. The CDR3: CASSLVRGRDYEQYF. CDR3 DNA: TGTGCCAGCAGTTTAGTTAGGGGCAGGGACTACGAGCAGTACTTC.

Ten or more counts support this clonotype. The V call is TRBV7-8, the J call TRBJ2-1; TRBD2 aligns across 12 bases. The CDR3 is 17 residues long. Germline assignment: CDR1 SGHVS and CDR2 FQNEAQ. V lost 5 bases to trimming and J lost 7 bases; unmatched junction nucleotides: 12. The CDR3: CASSPQRLAGGRNEQFF. Written as DNA, the CDR3 is TGTGCCAGCAGCCCGCAACGGCTAGCGGGGGGGAGGAATGAGCAGTTCTTC.

This chain joins TRBV6-5 and TRBJ1-1; a weak D match, TRBD1 (6 bases). V gave up 0 bases and J gave up 7 bases, with 9 bases separating them. CDR1 is MNHEY and CDR2 is SVGAGI in the germline V gene. This CDR3 is built from 13 residues. CDR3 nucleotide sequence: TGTGCCAGCAGTTACTCAGGGGGTGATGAAGCTTTCTTT. Its translation is CASSYSGGDEAFF.

To note about this clonotype: Mismatch with germline at one junction end may stem from a read error. V and J are TRBV20-1 and TRBJ2-3; 7 bases fit TRBD2. There are 14 residues in the CDR3. Looked up from germline, CDR1 is DFQATT and CDR2 is SNEGSKA (reference sequence). The CDR3 spells CSATLAGVSDTLYF. CDR3 sequence (DNA): TGCAGTGCTACCCTGGCGGGAGTTTCAGATACGCTGTATTTT.

CDR3 residues: CASTIQANEKLFF. The CDR3 DNA reads TGTGCCAGCACAATCCAGGCAAATGAAAAACTGTTTTTT. This rearrangement joins TRBV28 to TRBJ1-4; D ambiguous. Germline CDR1 and CDR2: MDHEN and SYDVKM. CDR3 size: 13 residues. V lost 7 bases and J 5 bases, leaving 11 bases between the germline ends.

The chain uses TRBV5-1 and TRBJ2-3, with D perhaps TRBD2 (6 bases). The germline CDR1 and CDR2 sequences are SGHRS and YFSETQ. V lost 4 bases and J 0 bases, leaving 12 bases between the germline ends. The CDR3 contains 15 residues. This chain's CDR3 is CASSKQGTSTDTQYF. CDR3 sequence (DNA): TGCGCCAGCAGCAAGCAAGGGACTAGCACAGATACGCAGTATTTT.

This clonotype occurred many times. This sequence joins TRBV5-1 and TRBJ2-7; 8 bases agree with TRBD1. V dropped 4 bases and J dropped 4; count of bases not matched to a gene: 7. The length of the CDR3 is 14 residues. Germline V CDR1 and CDR2: SGHRS, YFSETQ. In DNA, the CDR3 is TGCGCCAGCAGCCCGGACAGGGTAGGGTACGAGCAGTACTTC. This encodes CASSPDRVGYEQYF.